These 2 T cell receptor beta chains were all obtained from the same sample, sequenced in a study of T cells after yellow fever vaccination. A single record per CDR3 protein comes from TCRdb applying MiXCR to the 5' RACE reads. The sample contains about 110,000 distinct CDR3 sequences, roughly 8.4% of which appear only once. The sequencing used CD8+ T cells sorted from PBMCs, collected 45 days after the yellow fever booster vaccination. These receptors were collected from a man aged 25 to 45 who received the YFV17D yellow fever vaccine.

This clonotype was seen repeatedly, ten times or more. The V gene is TRBV6-2 or TRBV6-3, the J gene TRBJ2-7, with D perhaps TRBD2 (6 bases). Germline CDR1 reads MNHEY; CDR2 reads SVGEGT. Trimming took 6 bases from V and 6 from J, leaving 30 bases between them. The CDR3 contains 18 residues. The CDR3 DNA sequence: TGTGCCAGCAGCCACGAACTTTACTTGGGACTCCAATTCGGCGAGCAGTACTTC. This sequence encodes CASSHELYLGLQFGEQYF.

The sample holds many counts of this clonotype. The J gene is TRBJ2-1, the V gene TRBV14; D unresolved. Germline CDR1 SGHDN, CDR2 FVKESK. With 1 base removed from V and 3 bases from J, the gap between germline ends came to 4 bases. The CDR3 is 13 amino acids. CDR3 in amino acids: CASSQAVYNEQFF. CDR3 DNA sequence: TGTGCCAGCAGCCAAGCAGTCTACAATGAGCAGTTCTTC. The whole variable domain, remainder taken from reference TRBV14 and TRBJ2-1, is EAGVTQFPSHSVIEKGQTVTLRCDPISGHDNLYWYRRVMGKEIKFLLHFVKESKQDESGMPNNRFLAERTGGTYSTLKVQPAELEDSGVYFCASSQAVYNEQFFGPGTRLTVL.